Presented here are 21 T cell receptor beta chains from one specimen sequenced in a study of blood T cell repertoires in COVID-19. This table comes from immunoSEQ multiplex PCR, and its TCRdb copy is limited to in-frame clones, with some not included. The data show over 95,000 clones, roughly 84% seen once. The sample was peripheral blood. These receptors were collected from a man between 65 and 85 years old with active or convalescent COVID-19.

The chain carries TRBV10-3 and TRBJ2-1; 12 bases fit TRBD2. CDR1 is ENHRY, CDR2 SYGVKD, per germline. The junction had 12 bases not matched to a gene; V was cut back by 8 bases and J by 7 bases. The CDR3 is made up of 16 amino acids. The CDR3 loop is CAIRLNPSGGANEQFF. The CDR3 DNA sequence: TGTGCCATCCGTCTAAACCCTAGCGGGGGGGCGAATGAGCAGTTCTTC.

This chain links TRBV7-9 with TRBJ2-4; TRBD2 matches 10 bases. CDR3 size: 15 residues. Germline assignment: CDR1 SEHNR and CDR2 FQNEAQ (reference sequence). Trimming cost V 4 bases and J 5 bases; bases outside gene matches: 5. In DNA form, the CDR3 reads TGTGCCAGCAGCTCCACTAGCGGGGCAGAAAACATTCAGTACTTC. Protein product: CASSSTSGAENIQYF.

The chain uses TRBV7-2 and TRBJ1-2; D is uncertain. The CDR3 spans 14 residues. Trimming shortened V by 5 bases and J by 8 bases, and 18 bases separated the two germline ends. The germline gives CDR1 SGHTA, CDR2 FQGNSA. CDR3 sequence reads: CASSMNSGVGGYTF. CDR3 in DNA: TGTGCCAGCAGCATGAACTCCGGGGTCGGAGGCTACACCTTC.

J is TRBJ2-4 and V is TRBV5-1; 9 positions match TRBD1. Unmatched junction bases numbered 5, after V lost 0 bases and J lost 4 bases. Germline values: CDR1 SGHRS, CDR2 YFSETQ. The CDR3 contains 16 residues. The CDR3 loop reads CASSLEGQGIKNIQYF. As DNA, the CDR3 is TGCGCCAGCAGCTTGGAGGGACAGGGAATAAAAAACATTCAGTACTTC.

The chain links TRBV2 to TRBJ2-3; TRBD2 agrees at 9 bases. Trimming took 6 bases from V and 3 from J; bases not matched to a gene: 7. The CDR3 extends over 15 amino acids. CDR1 and CDR2 (germline): SNHLY, FYNNEI. CDR3 residues: CASSGPAGGTDTQYF. CDR3 nucleotides: TGTGCCAGCAGCGGACCAGCGGGGGGTACAGATACGCAGTATTTT.

V usage is TRBV2 and J usage is TRBJ2-1; TRBD1 matches 8 bases. V dropped 4 bases and J dropped 6; count of bases not matched to a gene: 5. Germline V lookup: CDR1 SNHLY, CDR2 FYNNEI. CDR3 length: 14 residues. CDR3 sequence: CASSGGQVGNEQFF. As DNA, the CDR3 is TGTGCCAGCAGTGGGGGACAGGTTGGCAATGAGCAGTTCTTC.

The gene calls are TRBV28 and TRBJ1-5; D gene ambiguous. CDR1 and CDR2 from the germline V gene are MDHEN and SYDVKM. The V end was cut by 6 bases, the J end by 16 bases, with 16 bases between. This CDR3 comprises 11 residues. CDR3 sequence: CASRGELRHHF. DNA of the CDR3: TGTGCCAGCAGGGGCGAATTAAGGCACCATTTT. Using reference TRBV28 and TRBJ1-5 for the parts outside the CDR3, the full variable domain is DVKVTQSSRYLVKRTGEKVFLECVQDMDHENMFWYRQDPGLGLRLIYFSYDVKMKEKGDIPEGYSVSREKKERFSLILESASTNQTSMYLCASRGELRHHFGDGTRLSIL.

This chain connects TRBV28 to TRBJ2-4, with D maybe TRBD2 (6 bases). Germline values: CDR1 MDHEN, CDR2 SYDVKM. The CDR3 contains 14 residues. Trimming shortened V by 8 bases and J by 0 bases, and 11 bases separated the two germline ends. In DNA form, the CDR3 reads TGTGCCAGCTCCTTAGCGGTAGCCAAAAACATTCAGTACTTC. Protein sequence: CASSLAVAKNIQYF.

V and J are TRBV30 and TRBJ1-5, with D maybe TRBD1 (5 bases). The CDR3 has 16 amino acids. The germline V gene has CDR1 GTSNPN and CDR2 SVGIG (reference sequence). V was shortened by 0 bases and J by 5 bases, with 17 bases between the two germline ends. CDR3 amino acids: CAWSVKGAADYQPQHF. CDR3 DNA: TGTGCCTGGAGTGTTAAAGGGGCAGCCGATTATCAGCCCCAGCATTTT.

The gene calls are TRBV6-5 and TRBJ1-2, with TRBD1 matching over 7 bases. The CDR3 has 15 amino acids. CDR1 and CDR2 (germline): MNHEY, SVGAGI. The V and J ends lost 0 bases and 6 bases, in that order; junction bases with no gene match: 7. Here the CDR3 reads CASSYSQGWADGYTF. CDR3 nucleotide sequence: TGTGCCAGCAGTTACTCACAGGGGTGGGCCGATGGCTACACCTTC.

This chain joins TRBV5-8 and TRBJ1-6, with D unclear. V lost 0 bases to trimming and J lost 0 bases, with 13 bases between them. CDR1 SGHTS and CDR2 YDEGEE come from the germline V gene. This CDR3 contains 18 residues. In DNA form, the CDR3 reads TGTGCCAGCAGCTTGGTCGCGGCCCTAAGCTCCTATAATTCACCCCTCCACTTT. This translates into CASSLVAALSSYNSPLHF.

The chain combines TRBV30 with TRBJ2-3, with TRBD2 identical over 8 bases. The germline V gene encodes CDR1 GTSNPN and CDR2 SVGIG (reference sequence). There are 14 residues in the CDR3. J gave up 0 bases and V 8 bases, and 7 bases lay outside the gene matches. The CDR3 bases are TGTGCCGGAACTAGCGGCGCTAGCACAGATACGCAGTATTTT. Protein: CAGTSGASTDTQYF.

J is TRBJ1-3 and V is TRBV18; D is unclear. Deletions cut 8 bases from V and 4 bases from J, with 9 bases between. The germline gives CDR1 KGHSH, CDR2 LQKENI. This CDR3 is built from 12 residues. The CDR3 DNA follows: TGTGCCAGCCGGTCGGGGGGAAACACCATATATTTT. This codes for CASRSGGNTIYF.

The V gene is TRBV7-3, the J gene TRBJ1-2; 7 bases agree with TRBD1. The J segment lost 3 bases and the V segment lost 5 bases, leaving 15 bases of the junction unmatched. CDR1 and CDR2 from the germline V gene are SGHTA and FQGTGA. The CDR3 contains 17 residues. The CDR3 coding sequence is TGTGCCAGCAGCCCCGCTGGGACAGCAGTAAAGTACTATGGCTACACCTTC. Protein sequence: CASSPAGTAVKYYGYTF. Looking up the rest from reference TRBV7-3 and TRBJ1-2 gives the full variable domain: GAGVSQTPSNKVTEKGKYVELRCDPISGHTALYWYRQSLGQGPEFLIYFQGTGAADDSGLPNDRFFAVRPEGSVSTLKIQRTERGDSAVYLCASSPAGTAVKYYGYTFGSGTRLTVV.

The chain carries TRBV2 and TRBJ2-5; tentative D call: TRBD1 (5 bases). Germline V gives CDR1 SNHLY, CDR2 FYNNEI. Trimming removed 2 bases at V and 7 bases at J, with 11 bases between. The CDR3 has 13 residues. Here the CDR3 reads CASSEQGRGTQYF. In DNA, the CDR3 is TGTGCCAGCAGTGAACAGGGCCGAGGGACCCAGTACTTC. Complete variable domain (other parts from reference TRBV2 and TRBJ2-5): EPEVTQTPSHQVTQMGQEVILRCVPISNHLYFYWYRQILGQKVEFLVSFYNNEISEKSEIFDDQFSVERPDGSNFTLKIRSTKLEDSAMYFCASSEQGRGTQYFGPGTRLLVL.

The chain carries TRBV7-2 and TRBJ2-1; tentative D call: TRBD1 (6 bases). The CDR3 covers 14 residues. Per the germline V gene, CDR1 is SGHTA and CDR2 is FQGNSA. The germline V and J ends were trimmed by 3 bases and 3 bases, with 9 bases remaining between them. The CDR3 sequence is CASSFRGGYNEQFF. In DNA form, the CDR3 reads TGTGCCAGCAGCTTTAGAGGGGGCTACAATGAGCAGTTCTTC. Combining the CDR3 with reference TRBV7-2 and TRBJ2-1 gives the whole variable domain GAGVSQSPSNKVTEKGKDVELRCDPISGHTALYWYRQSLGQGLEFLIYFQGNSAPDKSGLPSDRFSAERTGGSVSTLTIQRTQQEDSAVYLCASSFRGGYNEQFFGPGTRLTVL.

V is TRBV5-5 and J is TRBJ1-5, with D possibly TRBD1 on 5 matching bases. This CDR3 spans 14 amino acids. The germline V and J ends were trimmed by 3 bases and 2 bases, with 9 bases remaining between them. The germline CDR1 and CDR2 sequences are SGHKS and YYEKEE (reference sequence). CDR3 sequence (DNA): TGTGCCAGCAGCTGGGAAGGGGGCAATCAGCCCCAGCATTTT. It specifies CASSWEGGNQPQHF.

V gene TRBV6-5 combines with J gene TRBJ2-2, with 7 bases lining up with TRBD1. The CDR3 sequence is 15 residues long. Unmatched junction bases numbered 3, after V lost 4 bases and J lost 1 base. CDR1 and CDR2 from the germline V gene are MNHEY and SVGAGI. This CDR3 reads CASSSGQVNTGELFF. The CDR3 DNA reads as TGTGCCAGCAGTTCAGGACAGGTGAACACCGGGGAGCTGTTTTTT.

CDR3 protein: CASSPGQGEDYGYTF. The CDR3 nucleotides are TGTGCCAGCTCACCGGGACAGGGGGAGGACTATGGCTACACCTTC. This rearrangement joins TRBV18 to TRBJ1-2; 11 bases map to TRBD1. The V gene's germline CDR1 is KGHSH and CDR2 LQKENI. The J segment lost 3 bases and the V segment lost 3 bases, leaving 3 bases of the junction unmatched. The length of the CDR3 is 15 residues.

This rearrangement joins TRBV5-1 to TRBJ2-3; 8 bases map to TRBD2. The V segment lost 5 bases and the J segment 1 base; nucleotides outside the gene matches: 3. The CDR3 has 14 residues. Per the germline V gene, CDR1 is SGHRS and CDR2 is YFSETQ. CDR3 DNA sequence: TGCGCCAGCAGTCCACTAGCGGGCACAGATACGCAGTATTTT. Encoded protein: CASSPLAGTDTQYF. The full variable domain, rest sourced from reference TRBV5-1 and TRBJ2-3, is KAGVTQTPRYLIKTRGQQVTLSCSPISGHRSVSWYQQTPGQGLQFLFEYFSETQRNKGNFPGRFSGRQFSNSRSEMNVSTLELGDSALYLCASSPLAGTDTQYFGPGTRLTVL.

The chain uses TRBV2 and TRBJ2-7; 8 nucleotides line up with TRBD1. Per germline, CDR1 SNHLY and CDR2 FYNNEI. CDR3 length: 12 residues. V lost 4 bases, J lost 4 bases, and 0 bases stayed unmatched. CDR3 nucleotide sequence: TGTGCCAGCAGTGGGACAGGGTACGAGCAGTACTTC. Its translation: CASSGTGYEQYF.